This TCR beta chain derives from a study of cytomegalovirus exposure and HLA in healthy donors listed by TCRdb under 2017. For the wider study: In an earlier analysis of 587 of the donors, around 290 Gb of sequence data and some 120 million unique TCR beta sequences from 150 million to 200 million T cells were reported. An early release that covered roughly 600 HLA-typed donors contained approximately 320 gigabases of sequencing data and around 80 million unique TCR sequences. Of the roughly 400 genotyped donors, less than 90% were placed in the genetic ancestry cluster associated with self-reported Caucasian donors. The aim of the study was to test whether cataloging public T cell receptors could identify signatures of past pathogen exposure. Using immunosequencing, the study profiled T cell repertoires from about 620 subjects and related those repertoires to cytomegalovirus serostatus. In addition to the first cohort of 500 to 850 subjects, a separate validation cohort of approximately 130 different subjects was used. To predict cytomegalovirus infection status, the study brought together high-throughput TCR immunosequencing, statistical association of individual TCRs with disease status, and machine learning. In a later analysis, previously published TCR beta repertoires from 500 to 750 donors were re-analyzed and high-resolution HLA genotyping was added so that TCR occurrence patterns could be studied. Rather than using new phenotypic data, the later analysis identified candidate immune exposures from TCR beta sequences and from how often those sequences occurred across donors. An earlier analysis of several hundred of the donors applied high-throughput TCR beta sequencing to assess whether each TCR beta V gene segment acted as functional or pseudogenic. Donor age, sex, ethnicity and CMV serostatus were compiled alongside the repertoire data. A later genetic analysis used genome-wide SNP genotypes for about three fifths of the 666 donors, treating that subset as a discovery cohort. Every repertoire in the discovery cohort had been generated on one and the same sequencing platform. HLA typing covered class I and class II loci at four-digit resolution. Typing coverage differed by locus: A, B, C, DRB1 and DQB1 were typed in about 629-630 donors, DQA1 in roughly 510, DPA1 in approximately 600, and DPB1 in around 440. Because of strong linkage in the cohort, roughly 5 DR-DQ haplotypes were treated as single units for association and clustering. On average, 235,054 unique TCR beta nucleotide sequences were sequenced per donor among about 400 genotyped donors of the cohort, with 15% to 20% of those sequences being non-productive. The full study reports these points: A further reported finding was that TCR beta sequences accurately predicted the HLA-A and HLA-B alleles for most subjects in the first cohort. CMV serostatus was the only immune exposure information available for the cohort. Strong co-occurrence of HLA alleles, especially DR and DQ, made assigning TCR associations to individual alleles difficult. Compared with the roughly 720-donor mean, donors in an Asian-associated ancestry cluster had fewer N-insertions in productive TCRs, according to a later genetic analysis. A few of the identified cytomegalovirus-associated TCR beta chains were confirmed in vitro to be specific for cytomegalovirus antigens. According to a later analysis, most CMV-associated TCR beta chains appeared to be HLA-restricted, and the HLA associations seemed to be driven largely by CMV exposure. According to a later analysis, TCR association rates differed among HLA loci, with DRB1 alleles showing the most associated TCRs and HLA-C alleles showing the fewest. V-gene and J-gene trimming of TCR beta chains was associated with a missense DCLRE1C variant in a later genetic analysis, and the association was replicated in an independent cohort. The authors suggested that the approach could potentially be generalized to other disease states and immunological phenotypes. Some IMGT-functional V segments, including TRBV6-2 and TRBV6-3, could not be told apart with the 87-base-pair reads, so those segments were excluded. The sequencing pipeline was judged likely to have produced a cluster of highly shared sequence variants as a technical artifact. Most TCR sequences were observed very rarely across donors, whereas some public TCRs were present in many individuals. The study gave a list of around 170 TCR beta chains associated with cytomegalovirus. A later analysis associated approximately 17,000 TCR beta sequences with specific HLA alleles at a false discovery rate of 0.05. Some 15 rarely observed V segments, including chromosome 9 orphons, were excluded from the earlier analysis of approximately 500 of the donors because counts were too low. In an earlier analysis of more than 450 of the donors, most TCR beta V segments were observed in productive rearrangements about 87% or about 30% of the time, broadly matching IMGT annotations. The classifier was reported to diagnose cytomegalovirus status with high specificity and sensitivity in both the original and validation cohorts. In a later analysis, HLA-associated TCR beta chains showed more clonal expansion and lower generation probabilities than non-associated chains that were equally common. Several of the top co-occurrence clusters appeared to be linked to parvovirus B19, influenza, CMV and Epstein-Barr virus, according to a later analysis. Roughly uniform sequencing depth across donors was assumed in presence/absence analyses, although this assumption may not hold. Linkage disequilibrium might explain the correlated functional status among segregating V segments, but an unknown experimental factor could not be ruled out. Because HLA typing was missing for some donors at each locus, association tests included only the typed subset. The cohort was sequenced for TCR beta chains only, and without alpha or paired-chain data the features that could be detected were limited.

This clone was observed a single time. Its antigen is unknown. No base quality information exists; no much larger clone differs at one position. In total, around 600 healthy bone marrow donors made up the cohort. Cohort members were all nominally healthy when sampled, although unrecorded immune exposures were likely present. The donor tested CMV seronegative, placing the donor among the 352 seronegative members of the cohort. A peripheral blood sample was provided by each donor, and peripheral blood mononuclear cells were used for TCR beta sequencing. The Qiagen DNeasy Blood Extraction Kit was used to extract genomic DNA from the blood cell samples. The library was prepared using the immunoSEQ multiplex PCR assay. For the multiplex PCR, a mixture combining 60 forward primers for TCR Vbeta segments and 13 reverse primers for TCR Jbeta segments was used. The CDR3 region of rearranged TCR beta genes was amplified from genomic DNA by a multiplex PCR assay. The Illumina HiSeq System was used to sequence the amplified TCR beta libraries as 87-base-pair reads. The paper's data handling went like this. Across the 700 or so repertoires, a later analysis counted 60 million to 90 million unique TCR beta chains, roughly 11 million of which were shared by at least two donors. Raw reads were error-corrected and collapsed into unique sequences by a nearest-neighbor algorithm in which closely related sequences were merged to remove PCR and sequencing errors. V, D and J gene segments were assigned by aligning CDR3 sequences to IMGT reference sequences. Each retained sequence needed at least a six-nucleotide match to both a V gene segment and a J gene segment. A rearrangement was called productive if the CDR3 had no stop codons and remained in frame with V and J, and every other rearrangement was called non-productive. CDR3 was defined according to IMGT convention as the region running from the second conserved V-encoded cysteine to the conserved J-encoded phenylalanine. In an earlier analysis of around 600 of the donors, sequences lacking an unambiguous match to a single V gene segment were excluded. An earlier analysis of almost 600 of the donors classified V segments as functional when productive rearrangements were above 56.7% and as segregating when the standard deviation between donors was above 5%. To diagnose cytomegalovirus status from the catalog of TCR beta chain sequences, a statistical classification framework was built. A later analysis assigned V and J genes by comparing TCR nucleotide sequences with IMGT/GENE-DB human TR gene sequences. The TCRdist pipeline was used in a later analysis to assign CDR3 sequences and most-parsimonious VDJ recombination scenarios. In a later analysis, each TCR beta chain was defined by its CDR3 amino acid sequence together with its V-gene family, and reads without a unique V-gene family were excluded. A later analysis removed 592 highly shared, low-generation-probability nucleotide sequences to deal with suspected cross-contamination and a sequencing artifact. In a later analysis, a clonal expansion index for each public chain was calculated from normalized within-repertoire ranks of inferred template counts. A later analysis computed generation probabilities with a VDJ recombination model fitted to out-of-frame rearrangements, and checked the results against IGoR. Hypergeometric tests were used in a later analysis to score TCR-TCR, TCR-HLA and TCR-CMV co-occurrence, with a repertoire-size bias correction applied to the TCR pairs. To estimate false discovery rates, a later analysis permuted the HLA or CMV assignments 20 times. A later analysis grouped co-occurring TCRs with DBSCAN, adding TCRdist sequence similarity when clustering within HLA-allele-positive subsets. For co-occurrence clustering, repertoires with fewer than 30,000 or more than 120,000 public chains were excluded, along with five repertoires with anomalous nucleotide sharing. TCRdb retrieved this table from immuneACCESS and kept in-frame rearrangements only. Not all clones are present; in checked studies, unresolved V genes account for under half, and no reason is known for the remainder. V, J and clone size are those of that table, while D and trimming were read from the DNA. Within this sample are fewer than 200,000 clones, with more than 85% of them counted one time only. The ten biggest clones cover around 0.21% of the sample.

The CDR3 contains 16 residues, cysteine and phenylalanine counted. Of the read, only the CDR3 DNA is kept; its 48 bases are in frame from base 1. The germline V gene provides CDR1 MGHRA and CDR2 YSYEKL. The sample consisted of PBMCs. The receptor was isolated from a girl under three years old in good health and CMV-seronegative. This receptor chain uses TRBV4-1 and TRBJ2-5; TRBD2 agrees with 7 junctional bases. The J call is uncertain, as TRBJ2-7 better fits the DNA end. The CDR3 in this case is CASSYGGRANVYEQYF. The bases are TGCGCCAGCAGCTATGGGGGGAGGGCCAATGTCTACGAGCAGTACTTC.